This T cell receptor beta chain derives from a study of OX40 agonist ivuxolimab in advanced cancers. Sequencing used immunoSEQ multiplex PCR; TCRdb keeps in-frame clones, though not all of them. This table has 100,000 to 150,000 clones, roughly 90% appearing once. Germline CDR1 reads SGHRS; CDR2 reads YFSETQ. Trimming shortened V by 0 bases and J by 0 bases, and 12 bases separated the two germline ends. The CDR3 is 16 residues long. It was autoimmune disease history or systemic immunosuppression that excluded patients. The material was CD4+ or CD8+ T cells sorted from blood, obtained in a trial of the OX40 agonist ivuxolimab. The TCR sequence derives from an adult with an advanced solid tumor such as melanoma, head and neck, liver or kidney cancer. The rearrangement uses TRBV5-1 and TRBJ1-2, with TRBD1 as a possible D gene (5 bases). In nucleotides, the CDR3 is TGCGCCAGCAGCTTGGGGGGGGGACCGCCTAACTATGGCTACACCTTC. Translating gives CASSLGGGPPNYGYTF.